This T cell receptor (beta chain) was sequenced for a study of PD-L1 blockade in urothelial cancer. Looking at the study overall: Investigators checked blood 3 weeks (second dose) and 6 weeks after treatment start. A median roughly 150,000 T cells were found in blood samples.

Generated by immunoSEQ multiplex PCR, the TCRdb table keeps only in-frame clones and is missing some. The sample contains 95,000 to 130,000 clones, roughly 89% of which appear only once. Stated time point: peripheral blood 6 weeks after treatment start. The length of the CDR3 is 15 residues. After removal of 5 bases from V and 2 bases from J, the junction contained 5 bases not matched to a gene. Germline V gene sequence: CDR1 MGHRA, CDR2 YSYEKL. The origin of this receptor is a man in his 60s with urothelial cancer. The sample consisted of PBMCs, taken around atezolizumab (anti-PD-L1) treatment. The chain is built from TRBV4-1 and TRBJ2-7; 11 bases match TRBD1. The CDR3 here is CASSDPGQGAYEQYF. The DNA of the CDR3 is TGCGCCAGCAGCGACCCGGGACAGGGGGCCTACGAGCAGTACTTC.